Here is one TCR beta chain with its context. This sample was taken from a study of radiotherapy plus CTLA-4 blockade in lung cancer. Turning to the study itself: There were objective responses in 18% of patients, and around 31% had disease control.

CTLA-4 blockade using ipilimumab, together with focal radiation, was received by patients with chemo-refractory metastatic non-small-cell lung cancer. TCRdb's copy holds only in-frame clones and misses some; the assay was immunoSEQ multiplex PCR. The sample includes roughly 88,000 clones, under 90% of them seen just once. This clonotype was obtained from a human donor with non-small cell lung cancer who had stable disease on radiotherapy plus ipilimumab. The sequencing used peripheral blood, collected from a patient treated with radiotherapy plus ipilimumab.

CDR3 coding DNA: TGTGCCACCAGCAGAGGACAGGGGAGCACTGAAGCTTTCTTT. Protein: CATSRGQGSTEAFF. This rearrangement joins TRBV15 to TRBJ1-1; TRBD1 aligns across 8 bases. CDR3 size: 14 residues. Trimming removed 1 base from V and 4 bases from J; junction bases left unmatched: 2. Germline values: CDR1 LNHNV, CDR2 YYDKDF (reference sequence).